A selection of T cell receptor beta chains follows, all from one sample in a study of cytomegalovirus exposure and HLA in healthy donors. Clones were sequenced by immunoSEQ multiplex PCR, and TCRdb holds only the in-frame ones, with some missing. The table has around 150,000 clones, around 90% seen once. Sequenced: PBMCs. All receptors come from a woman under 30 in good health and CMV-seropositive. Both conserved end residues are part of each CDR3. Fields, in order: V gene, J gene, D gene, clone size, CDR3 DNA, CDR3 protein. A D gene is named only where the DNA matches it firmly. Some rows mark clone size as missing; the rest say once, few, many or name a class of expanded clone.

TRBV25-1,TRBJ2-1,.,.,TGTGCCAGCAGTGAACCCTCTCCCAGCGGCTCCTACAATGAGCAGTTCTTC,CASSEPSPSGSYNEQFF
TRBV13,TRBJ1-5,.,once,TGTGCCAGCAGCTTGGCCAGGGGGCCCCAGCATTTT,CASSLARGPQHF
TRBV5-5,TRBJ1-5,.,.,TGTGCCAGCAGCTCCCTCTCGGGGGGCAAGGGCAATCAGCCCCAGCATTTT,CASSSLSGGKGNQPQHF
TRBV5-1,TRBJ1-1,TRBD1,.,TGCGCCAGCAGCGCAAACAGGGGGAACACTGAAGCTTTCTTT,CASSANRGNTEAFF
TRBV30,TRBJ1-6,.,.,TGTGCCTGGAGTGGGACTCCGGGGGGCTCACCCCTCCACTTT,CAWSGTPGGSPLHF
TRBV7-2,TRBJ2-3,.,.,TGTGCCAGCAGCTCCGGACTAATCACAGATACGCAGTATTTT,CASSSGLITDTQYF
TRBV19,TRBJ2-6,TRBD1,few,TGTGCCAGTAGAGTGACAGGGTTAACCTACTCTGGGGCCAACGTCCTGACTTTC,CASRVTGLTYSGANVLTF
TRBV6-1,TRBJ1-2,.,.,TGTGCCAGCAGTTACAGGGCTGGCTACACCTTC,CASSYRAGYTF
TRBV28,TRBJ1-1,.,.,TGTGCCAGCAGACGCCCCGGAGGTTTCACTGAAGCTTTCTTT,CASRRPGGFTEAFF
TRBV7-9,TRBJ2-7,TRBD2,.,TGTGCCAGCAGCTATTTTAGCGGGGGAAACTACGAGCAGTACTTC,CASSYFSGGNYEQYF
TRBV7-8,TRBJ2-1,TRBD2,.,TGTGCCAGCAGCTTAGTGAGCGGGGTCTCCTACAATGAGCAGTTCTTC,CASSLVSGVSYNEQFF
TRBV4-3,TRBJ2-1,TRBD2,.,TGCGCCAGCAGCCAAGAGGGGGTAGCGGGAGTCAAATCCTACAATGAGCAGTTCTTC,CASSQEGVAGVKSYNEQFF
TRBV2,TRBJ2-3,TRBD2,.,TGTGCCAGCAGTGCTGTAAGACTAGCAAAAGGTGCAGATACGCAGTATTTT,CASSAVRLAKGADTQYF
TRBV18,TRBJ2-2,TRBD1,.,TGTGCCAGCTCACCGCAAGGACAGGGAGTCGGGGAGCTGTTTTTT,CASSPQGQGVGELFF
TRBV29-1,TRBJ2-1,.,.,TGCAGCGTTGGCCAGGGCGGAAATGAGCAGTTCTTC,CSVGQGGNEQFF
TRBV5-1,TRBJ2-3,.,.,TGCGCCAGCAGCTTGGCCCAGTATAGCACAGATACGCAGTATTTT,CASSLAQYSTDTQYF
TRBV7-9,TRBJ1-2,.,.,TGTGCCAGCAGCTCCAAACCCGTACGGCAGCCGGCGGGGGGCTACACCTTC,CASSSKPVRQPAGGYTF
TRBV4-2,TRBJ1-2,TRBD1,.,TGTGCCAGCAGCCAAGAAGACAGGGGCGACTATGGCTACACCTTC,CASSQEDRGDYGYTF
TRBV7-2,TRBJ2-3,TRBD2,once,TGTGCCAGCAGCTTAGGCCCCGGACTAGCGGGAGGTACGCAGTATTTT,CASSLGPGLAGGTQYF
TRBV19,TRBJ2-7,.,once,TGTGCCAGTAGTATTGGACAGAGAACCTACGAGCAGTACTTC,CASSIGQRTYEQYF
TRBV29-1,TRBJ1-1,TRBD1,once,TGCAGCGCCGGAACAGGGGCCAACACTGAAGCTTTCTTT,CSAGTGANTEAFF
TRBV10-3,TRBJ2-7,TRBD2,.,TGTGCCATCAGTGAGCCGGGGTTCGGCGGGGGGAAGGTCTCCTACGAGCAGTACTTC,CAISEPGFGGGKVSYEQYF
TRBV7-9,TRBJ2-7,TRBD1,.,TGTGCCAGCAGCTTACCCGACAGGGCTACCTACGAGCAGTACTTC,CASSLPDRATYEQYF
TRBV19,TRBJ1-4,.,.,TGTGCCAGTAGTATAGGGGGCGGCTCGGAGGAAAAACTGTTTTTT,CASSIGGGSEEKLFF
TRBV13,TRBJ2-1,TRBD2,.,TGTGCCAGCAGCTTAGCGACTAGCGGGGGGGAAGAGCAGTTCTTC,CASSLATSGGEEQFF
TRBV19,TRBJ2-7,TRBD2,.,TGTGCCAGTAGTATAGCGGGAGGGCCGAGTTACGAGCAGTACTTC,CASSIAGGPSYEQYF
TRBV19,TRBJ1-5,TRBD1,.,TGTGCCAGTACTCCTCTTCTTGGTTCCTCGGGACAGAGCAATCAGCCCCAGCATTTT,CASTPLLGSSGQSNQPQHF
TRBV10-2,TRBJ2-2,TRBD2,.,TGCGCCAGCAGTGAAGCGGCGGGAGTGAACACCGGGGAGCTGTTTTTT,CASSEAAGVNTGELFF
TRBV5-5,TRBJ1-4,.,.,TGTGCCAGCAGCCGAGGCCCAAATGAAAAACTGTTTTTT,CASSRGPNEKLFF
TRBV2,TRBJ2-5,TRBD2,once,TGTGCCAGCAGTAGCCTAGCGGGGGCCCTGGAGACCCAGTACTTC,CASSSLAGALETQYF
TRBV18,TRBJ2-5,.,.,TGTGCCAGCTCAACTAACAGGGAGATGTCCCAGTACTTC,CASSTNREMSQYF
TRBV5-1,TRBJ1-1,.,.,TGCGCCAGCAGCTTGGTGGGAGGGCTGAACACTGAAGCTTTCTTT,CASSLVGGLNTEAFF
TRBV2,TRBJ1-2,TRBD1,.,TGTGCCAGCACTCTTTTAGGGACAGGGAACGATGGCTACACCTTC,CASTLLGTGNDGYTF
TRBV11-2,TRBJ2-3,.,few,TGTGCCAGCAGCTTAGTTCCAGGGGCTCCGCAGTATTTT,CASSLVPGAPQYF
TRBV27,TRBJ2-2,TRBD1,.,TGTGCCAGCAGTCCGGGACAGAGCCTCACCGGGGAGCTGTTTTTT,CASSPGQSLTGELFF
TRBV5-1,TRBJ1-4,TRBD1,.,TGCGCCAGCAGCTCAGGGGGCATACATGAAAAACTGTTTTTT,CASSSGGIHEKLFF
TRBV7-9,TRBJ1-2,TRBD1,.,TGTGCCAGCAGCTTAGGCGACAGGGAGCAGGATGGCTACACCTTC,CASSLGDREQDGYTF